This T cell receptor beta chain derives from a study of cytomegalovirus exposure and HLA in healthy donors. The CDR3 runs to 14 residues. Germline values: CDR1 MNHNS, CDR2 SASEGT. The ends were cut back, 4 bases at V and 3 bases at J, with 9 bases in the middle. Findings of the study overall: When analyzed later, the rates of TCR association showed variation by HLA locus, with DRB1 the most and HLA-C the fewest. In vitro experiments confirmed that three CMV-associated chains were specific for CMV antigens.

Primers included in the PCR were 60 Vbeta and 13 Jbeta primers. Sequenced by immunoSEQ multiplex PCR; TCRdb stores in-frame clones only, minus some. The data hold over 100,000 clones, with about 70% observed a single time. About this clone itself: What it recognizes is unknown.

The V gene is TRBV6-1, the J gene TRBJ2-2; D unresolved. The clonotype originates from a woman aged 40 to 50 in good health and CMV-seropositive. Sequencing input: PBMCs. This chain's CDR3 is CASSGRRDTGELFF. The CDR3 region has the DNA TGTGCCAGCAGTGGCCGCCGGGACACCGGGGAGCTGTTTTTT.